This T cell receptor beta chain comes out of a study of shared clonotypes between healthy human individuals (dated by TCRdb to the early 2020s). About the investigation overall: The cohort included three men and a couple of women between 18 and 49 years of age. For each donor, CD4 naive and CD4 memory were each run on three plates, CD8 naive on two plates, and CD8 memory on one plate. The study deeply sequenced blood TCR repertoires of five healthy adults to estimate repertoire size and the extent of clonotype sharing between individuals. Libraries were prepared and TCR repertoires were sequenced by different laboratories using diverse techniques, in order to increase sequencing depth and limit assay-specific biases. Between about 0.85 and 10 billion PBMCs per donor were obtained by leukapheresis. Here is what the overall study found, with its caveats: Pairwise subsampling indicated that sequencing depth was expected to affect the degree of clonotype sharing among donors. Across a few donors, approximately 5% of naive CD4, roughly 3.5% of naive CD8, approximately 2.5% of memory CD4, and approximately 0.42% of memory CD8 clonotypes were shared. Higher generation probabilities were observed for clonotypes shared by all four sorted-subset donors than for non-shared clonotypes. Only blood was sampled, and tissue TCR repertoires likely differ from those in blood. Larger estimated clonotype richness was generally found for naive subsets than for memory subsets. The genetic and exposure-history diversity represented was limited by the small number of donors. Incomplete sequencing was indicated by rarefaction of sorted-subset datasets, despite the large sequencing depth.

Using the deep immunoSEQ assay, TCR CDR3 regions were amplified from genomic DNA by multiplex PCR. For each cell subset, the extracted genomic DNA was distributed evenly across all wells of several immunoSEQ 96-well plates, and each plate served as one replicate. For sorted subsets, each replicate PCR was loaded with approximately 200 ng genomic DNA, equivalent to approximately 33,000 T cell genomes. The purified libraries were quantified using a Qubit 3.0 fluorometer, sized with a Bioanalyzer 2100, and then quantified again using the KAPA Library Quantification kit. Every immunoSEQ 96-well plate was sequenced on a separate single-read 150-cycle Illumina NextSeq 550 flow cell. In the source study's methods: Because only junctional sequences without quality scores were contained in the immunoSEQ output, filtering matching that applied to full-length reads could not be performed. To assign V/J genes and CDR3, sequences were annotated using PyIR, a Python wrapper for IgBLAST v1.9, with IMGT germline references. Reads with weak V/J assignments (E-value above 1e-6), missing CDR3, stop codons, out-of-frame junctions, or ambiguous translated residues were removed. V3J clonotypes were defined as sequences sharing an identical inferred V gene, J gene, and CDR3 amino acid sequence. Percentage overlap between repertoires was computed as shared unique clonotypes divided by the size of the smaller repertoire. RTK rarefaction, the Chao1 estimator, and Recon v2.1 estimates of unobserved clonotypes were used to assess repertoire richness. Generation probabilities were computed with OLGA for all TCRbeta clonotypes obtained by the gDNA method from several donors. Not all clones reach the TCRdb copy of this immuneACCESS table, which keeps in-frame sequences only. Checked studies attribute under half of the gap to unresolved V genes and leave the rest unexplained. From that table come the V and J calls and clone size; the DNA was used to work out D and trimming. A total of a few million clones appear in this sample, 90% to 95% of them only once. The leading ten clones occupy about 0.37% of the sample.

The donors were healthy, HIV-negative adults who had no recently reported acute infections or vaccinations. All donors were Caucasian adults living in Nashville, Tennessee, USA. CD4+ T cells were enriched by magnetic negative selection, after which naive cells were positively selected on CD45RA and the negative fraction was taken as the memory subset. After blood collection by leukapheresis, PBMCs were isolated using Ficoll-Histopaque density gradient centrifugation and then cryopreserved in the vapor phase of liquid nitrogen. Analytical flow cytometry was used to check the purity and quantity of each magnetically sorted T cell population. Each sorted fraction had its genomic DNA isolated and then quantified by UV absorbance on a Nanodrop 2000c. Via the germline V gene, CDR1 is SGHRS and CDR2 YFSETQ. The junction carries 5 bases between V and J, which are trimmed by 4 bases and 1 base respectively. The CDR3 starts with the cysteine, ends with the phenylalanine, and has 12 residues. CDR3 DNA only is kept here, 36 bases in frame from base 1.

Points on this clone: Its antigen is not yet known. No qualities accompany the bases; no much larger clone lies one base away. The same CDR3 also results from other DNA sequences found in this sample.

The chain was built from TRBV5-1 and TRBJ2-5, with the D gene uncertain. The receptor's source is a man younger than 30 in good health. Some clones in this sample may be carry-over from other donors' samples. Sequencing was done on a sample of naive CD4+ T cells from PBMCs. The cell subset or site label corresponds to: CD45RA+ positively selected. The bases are TGCGCCAGCAGCACAACCCAAGAGACCCAGTACTTC. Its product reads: CASSTTQETQYF.